The 22 T cell receptor beta chains below all came from one sample that was sequenced in a study of metastatic and nonmetastatic thyroid tumors. TCRdb re-called the PCR reads through MiXCR. The sample lists roughly 90,000 clones; about 15% were seen once. All patients were untreated before thyroid surgery. What was sequenced was blood. These receptors all come from a female donor with papillary thyroid cancer or a benign thyroid nodule (not recorded which). Some clones in this sample may be carry-over from other donors' samples.

In this sample, this clone turned up many times. This chain uses TRBV6-2 or TRBV6-3 with TRBJ2-1; D possibly uses TRBD1 or TRBD2 (5 bases each). Trimming took 8 bases from V and 1 from J, leaving 18 bases between them. CDR3 length equals 16 residues. From germline, CDR1 is MNHEY and CDR2 SVGEGT. Written as DNA, the CDR3 is TGTGCCAGCTATGAGGGACCCCCAGGGTCCTACAATGAGCAGTTCTTC. This codes for CASYEGPPGSYNEQFF.

This clone has a count of ten or more. The chain employs TRBV28 and TRBJ1-4; D call uncertain. CDR3 length: 12 residues. Per germline, CDR1 MDHEN and CDR2 SYDVKM. V was clipped by 7 bases and J by 3 bases, with 6 bases between them. DNA for the CDR3: TGTGCCAGCAACGGGTCTAATGAAAAACTGTTTTTT. Translated: CASNGSNEKLFF. Complete variable domain (other parts from reference TRBV28 and TRBJ1-4): DVKVTQSSRYLVKRTGEKVFLECVQDMDHENMFWYRQDPGLGLRLIYFSYDVKMKEKGDIPEGYSVSREKKERFSLILESASTNQTSMYLCASNGSNEKLFFGSGTQLSVL.

This clone was seen at least ten times. At one end the junction does not follow the germline gene, possibly because of a read error. The chain is built from TRBV6-4 and TRBJ2-7; 10 bases match TRBD2. From germline, CDR1 is MRHNA and CDR2 SNTAGT. The CDR3 covers 12 residues. The CDR3 DNA follows: TGTGCCAGCAGTAAACCCTCTAGCGGGGGATCTTTC. This gives the protein CASSKPSSGGSF.

The sample holds many counts of this clone. The chain uses TRBV6-1 and TRBJ1-6; 7 bases are a match to TRBD1. Germline V gives CDR1 MNHNS, CDR2 SASEGT. The ends lost 4 bases at V and 7 bases at J; junction bases unmatched: 7. The CDR3 has 15 amino acids. The CDR3 DNA sequence: TGTGCCAGCAGTGCACAACAGGGGCGAAATTCACCCCTCCACTTT. Its protein product is CASSAQQGRNSPLHF.

On this clone itself: A single base separates this from a much larger clone, so it may be a read error. The V call is TRBV7-8, the J call TRBJ2-5, with a possible D match to TRBD2 (6 bases). The V gene lost 4 bases and the J gene lost 5 bases, with 14 bases spanning the gap. The CDR3 length is 14 residues. The V gene's germline CDR1 is SGHVS and CDR2 FQNEAQ. CDR3 amino acids: CASSCDGRGETQYF. CDR3 bases: TGTGCCAGCAGCTGTGACGGGAGAGGGGAGACCCAGTACTTC.

In its sample, this clone was seen once. A read error may explain this, as a much larger clone is one base away. This chain connects TRBV5-4 to TRBJ2-7; 12 bases are a match to TRBD1. This CDR3 spans 15 amino acids. Per germline, CDR1 SGHNT and CDR2 YYREEE (reference sequence). With V trimmed by 2 bases and J by 11 bases, 11 bases remained unmatched. CDR3 loop: CASSLPGQGALEKYF. For the CDR3, the DNA is TGTGCCAGCAGCTTACCGGGACAGGGGGCTTTAGAGAAGTACTTC.

This clone has a count of ten or more. The chain is built from TRBV9 and TRBJ2-5; 8 bases fit TRBD1. V lost 4 bases, J lost 0 bases, and 8 bases stayed unmatched. Looked up from germline, CDR1 is SGDLS and CDR2 is YYNGEE. This CDR3 has 16 residues. The CDR3 loop is CASSKYRGEDQETQYF. The CDR3 DNA reads as TGTGCCAGCAGCAAATACAGGGGGGAGGACCAAGAGACCCAGTACTTC.

This clone was counted between two and nine times. The V and J genes are TRBV11-2 and TRBJ2-3; a possible D gene is TRBD2 (6 bases). Trimming stripped 2 bases from V and 4 bases from J, with 7 bases between. Germline V CDR1 and CDR2: SGHAT, FQNNGV. This CDR3 has 13 residues. CDR3 bases: TGTGCCAGCAGCTTATGGGAGGCAGATACGCAGTATTTT. Translation gives CASSLWEADTQYF.

The table lists this clone with a few counts. This may be a read error: a much more frequent sequence differs by one nucleotide. The sample contains more than one DNA sequence encoding this CDR3. The chain combines TRBV18 with TRBJ1-1, with 10 nucleotides matching TRBD1. This CDR3 has 14 residues. Losses at the gene ends were 4 bases for V and 8 bases for J; bases not matched to a gene: 7. CDR1 and CDR2 from the germline V gene are KGHSH and LQKENI. The CDR3 region is CASSQRQGAPEAFF. The CDR3 bases are TGTGCCAGCTCACAGAGACAGGGGGCTCCCGAAGCTTTCTTT. The whole variable domain, filled in from reference TRBV18 and TRBJ1-1, reads NAGVMQNPRHLVRRRGQEARLRCSPMKGHSHVYWYRQLPEEGLKFMVYLQKENIIDESGMPKERFSAEFPKEGPSILRIQQVVRGDSAAYFCASSQRQGAPEAFFGQGTRLTVV.

Regarding this clone: This sequence may be a read error, since a much larger clone differs from it by one base. CDR3 loop: CASLGSARFCTEAFF. CDR3 DNA: TGTGCCTCTCTTGGGTCGGCCCGGTTCTGCACTGAAGCTTTCTTT. The chain is built from TRBV10-3 and TRBJ1-1; D ambiguous. The germline gives CDR1 ENHRY, CDR2 SYGVKD. This CDR3 region has 15 residues. V was cut by 11 bases and J by 4 bases, with 23 bases left in between.

With regard to this clone: A read error may explain this, as a much larger clone is one base away. The chain recombines TRBV3-1 with TRBJ1-1; 8 nucleotides agree with TRBD1. Germline V gene lookup returns CDR1 LGHDT and CDR2 YNNKEL (reference sequence). The CDR3 extends over 17 amino acids. Losses at the gene ends were 0 bases for V and 5 bases for J; bases not matched to a gene: 11. CDR3 residues: CASSQDFPGTGQTEAFF. The CDR3 DNA is TGTGCCAGCAGCCAAGATTTCCCCGGGACAGGTCAAACTGAAGCTTTCTTT.

Ten or more counts support this clone. CDR3 amino acids: CATSRGTYYGYTF. The CDR3 nucleotides read TGTGCCACCAGCAGGGGAACGTACTATGGCTACACCTTC. V and J are TRBV24-1 and TRBJ1-2; a weak D match, TRBD1 (6 bases). Germline assignment: CDR1 KGHDR and CDR2 SFDVKD. The CDR3 runs 13 residues. V dropped 7 bases and J dropped 3 bases, with 11 bases sitting between them.

As regards this clone: This may be a read error, as it is one base from a much larger clone. Other DNA variants within this sample encode the same CDR3. V gene TRBV19 combines with J gene TRBJ1-6, with D possibly TRBD1 on 5 matching bases. Per germline, CDR1 LNHDA and CDR2 SQIVND (reference sequence). The CDR3 runs to 15 residues. The CDR3 sequence: CASSNYGGYNSPLHF. Written as DNA, the CDR3 is TGTGCCAGCAGTAATTACGGGGGTTATAATTCACCCCTCCACTTT. Together with reference TRBV19 and TRBJ1-6, the CDR3 gives the full variable domain: DGGITQSPKYLFRKEGQNVTLSCEQNLNHDAMYWYRQDPGQGLRLIYYSQIVNDFQKGDIAEGYSVSREKKESFPLTVTSAQKNPTAFYLCASSNYGGYNSPLHFGNGTRLTVT.

This chain links TRBV27 with TRBJ2-3; 7 positions agree with TRBD2. V gave up 8 bases and J gave up 3 bases; unmatched junction bases: 11. The CDR3 is made up of 15 amino acids. CDR1 is MNHEY, CDR2 SMNVEV, per germline (reference sequence). The CDR3 region has the DNA TGTGCCAGCCTTAAAAGCGGGAAAGAGACAGATACGCAGTATTTT. Its translation is CASLKSGKETDTQYF.

This clone was observed many times. This chain uses TRBV6-1 with TRBJ1-1; no firm D call. V gave up 7 bases and J gave up 3 bases, with 12 bases separating them. Germline V gene sequence: CDR1 MNHNS, CDR2 SASEGT. This CDR3 contains 13 residues. The CDR3 loop reads CASNRAWDTEAFF. The CDR3 DNA is TGTGCCAGCAATAGGGCTTGGGACACTGAAGCTTTCTTT.

This clone showed up many times. V is TRBV20-1 and J is TRBJ2-7; 9 bases agree with TRBD2. V dropped 3 bases and J dropped 4; count of bases not matched to a gene: 10. The length of the CDR3 is 15 residues. CDR1 is DFQATT and CDR2 is SNEGSKA in the germline V gene (reference sequence). In DNA form, the CDR3 reads TGCAGTGCTAGGCCAGGGGTGCTAGCGGGGTACGAGCAGTACTTC. Amino acid sequence: CSARPGVLAGYEQYF.

This clone was seen repeatedly, ten times or more. This rearrangement joins TRBV7-3 to TRBJ2-3; 7 positions agree with TRBD1. The CDR3 is made up of 16 amino acids. The germline CDR1 and CDR2 sequences are SGHTA and FQGTGA. J lost 0 bases, V lost 5 bases, and 8 bases had no gene match. The CDR3 nucleotides are TGTGCCAGCAGCCGGGACAGCCTTTCTAGCACAGATACGCAGTATTTT. It encodes CASSRDSLSSTDTQYF.

At least ten counts were recorded for this clone. The V and J genes are TRBV7-9 and TRBJ1-1; D is unclear. Trimming cost V 5 bases and J 2 bases, with 9 bases left between them. The germline CDR1 and CDR2 sequences are SEHNR and FQNEAQ (reference sequence). CDR3 length: 13 amino acids. Written as DNA, the CDR3 is TGTGCCAGCAGCCGAGATACCAACACTGAAGCTTTCTTT. Translation: CASSRDTNTEAFF.

This clone was found many times. The chain links TRBV13 to TRBJ2-3; possibly TRBD1 for D (5 bases). With 0 bases removed from V and 2 bases from J, the gap between germline ends came to 15 bases. From germline, CDR1 is PRHDT and CDR2 FYEKMQ (reference sequence). This CDR3 region has 17 residues. CDR3 DNA sequence: TGTGCCAGCAGCTTAGGGGCAGGGAAGTATACCACAGATACGCAGTATTTT. Its translation is CASSLGAGKYTTDTQYF.

A note on this clone: This may stem from a read error, because a much larger clone lies one nucleotide away. V usage is TRBV11-2 and J usage is TRBJ2-3; D remains ambiguous. The germline V gene encodes CDR1 SGHAT and CDR2 FQNNGV. The CDR3 extends over 13 amino acids. V dropped 7 bases and J dropped 6 bases, with 14 bases sitting between them. In DNA form, the CDR3 reads TGTGCCAGCACCCCCCCGGTCAGGGATACGCAGTATTTT. Protein: CASTPPVRDTQYF.

There are many counts of this clone. The chain combines TRBV7-2 with TRBJ1-2; 12 bases are a match to TRBD1. Trimming cost V 5 bases and J 6 bases; bases outside gene matches: 7. The CDR3 contains 15 residues. CDR1 and CDR2 from the germline V gene are SGHTA and FQGNSA. In DNA form, the CDR3 reads TGTGCCAGCAGCGTACGGGGGACAGGGGGCGATGGCTACACCTTC. Encoded protein: CASSVRGTGGDGYTF.

This clone was found many times. The junction shows a germline mismatch at one end, possibly a read error. CDR3 nucleotides: TGTGCTAGCAGCTTAGAGGGCCGGGACAGGGGGCAAAATTGCGGCTACACCTTC. As protein: CASSLEGRDRGQNCGYTF. The V call is TRBV7-7, the J call TRBJ1-2; 12 bases map to TRBD1. The CDR3 totals 18 residues. Germline V gene lookup returns CDR1 SSHAT and CDR2 FNYEAQ (reference sequence).